This entry lists 10 T cell receptor beta chains sequenced from one sample in a study of glioma-infiltrating T cells. Amplification of TCR alpha and beta CDR3 regions from RNA used iRepertoire nested multiplex PCR. TCRdb re-derived calls from the multiplex PCR reads in MiXCR, one entry per CDR3 protein. The data hold 300,000 to 450,000 distinct CDR3 sequences, with about 40% observed a single time. The sequencing input was glioma tissue, nonneoplastic brain tissue, or PBMCs (not recorded which). All receptors come from a human donor with low-grade glioma or glioblastoma, undergoing nonglioma brain surgery, or in good health (not recorded which).

For this clonotype: A much larger clone is a single base away; this may be a read error. The V call is TRBV6-1, the J call TRBJ1-1; TRBD1 matches 7 bases. The CDR3 is made up of 15 amino acids. CDR1 MNHNS and CDR2 SASEGT come from the germline V gene. V gave up 8 bases and J gave up 7 bases; unmatched junction bases: 16. The CDR3 reads CASGTFPQGGNEAFF. DNA of the CDR3: TGTGCCAGCGGAACTTTCCCTCAGGGGGGGAATGAAGCTTTCTTT.

This clonotype was observed a handful of times. The CDR3 coding sequence is TGTGCCAGCAGCACGACTAGCGGGAGGGGGCCTAGCACAGATACGCAGTATTTT. Its translation: CASSTTSGRGPSTDTQYF. The chain is built from TRBV11-2 and TRBJ2-3; 14 bases are a match to TRBD2. The CDR3 extends over 18 amino acids. The J segment lost 0 bases and the V segment lost 5 bases, leaving 7 bases of the junction unmatched. CDR1 is SGHAT and CDR2 is FQNNGV in the germline V gene.

V is TRBV12-3 or TRBV12-4 and J is TRBJ2-7; D is possibly TRBD1 or TRBD2 (5 bases each). There are 15 residues in the CDR3. V was trimmed by 3 bases and J by 3 bases, leaving 15 bases between them. The DNA for the CDR3 is TGTGCCAGCAGTTTCGCAGGATTGGGGGACTACGAGCAGTACTTC. It translates to CASSFAGLGDYEQYF.

This clonotype was seen more than once but under ten times. Written as DNA, the CDR3 is TGTGCCAGCAGCTTAGTCTTAACCGGGGAGCTGTTTTTT. Translating it yields CASSLVLTGELFF. This chain uses TRBV7-8 with TRBJ2-2; D is ambiguous. The germline gives CDR1 SGHVS, CDR2 FQNEAQ. The CDR3 loop spans 13 amino acids. V was cut by 1 base and J by 5 bases, with 5 bases left in between.

The rearrangement links TRBV3-1 to TRBJ2-5; TRBD2 might be the D (6 bases). The ends were cut back, 2 bases at V and 5 bases at J, with 12 bases in the middle. The germline CDR1 and CDR2 sequences are LGHDT and YNNKEL (reference sequence). CDR3 size: 14 residues. The CDR3 protein is CASSQYSEGETQYF. The CDR3 region has the DNA TGTGCCAGCAGCCAATACTCGGAGGGGGAGACCCAGTACTTC.

The genes are TRBV3-1 and TRBJ2-5; maybe TRBD2 (6 bases). The CDR3 is 14 amino acids. V was clipped by 5 bases and J by 5 bases, with 15 bases between them. CDR1 and CDR2 from the germline V gene are LGHDT and YNNKEL (reference sequence). The CDR3 spells CASSSGLGGETQYF. In nucleotides, the CDR3 is TGTGCCAGCAGCTCCGGCCTTGGGGGGGAGACCCAGTACTTC.

In this sample, this clonotype turned up a few times. The chain is built from TRBV12-3 or TRBV12-4 and TRBJ1-6; D unclear. Trimming removed 6 bases at V and 14 bases at J, with 17 bases between. CDR3 length: 13 residues. The CDR3 DNA follows: TGTGCCAGCAGCCTCGGGCAGGCCGTATCCCTCCACTTT. Translated: CASSLGQAVSLHF.

V and J are TRBV20-1 and TRBJ1-1; TRBD1 is a possible D gene (5 bases). The V end lost 4 bases, the J end lost 1 base, and 19 bases lay between the germline ends. Germline CDR1 and CDR2: DFQATT and SNEGSKA (reference sequence). The CDR3 consists of 16 residues. CDR3 nucleotide sequence: TGCAGTGCTATTCTCCGGGCCCCGGGGACGAACACTGAAGCTTTCTTT. It translates to CSAILRAPGTNTEAFF.

The rearrangement joins TRBV4-2 to TRBJ2-1; 11 nucleotides line up with TRBD2. The CDR3 has 18 amino acids. Germline lookup yields CDR1 LGHNA and CDR2 YNFKEQ. V was clipped by 2 bases and J by 4 bases; unmatched bases: 10. The CDR3 is CASSQLGFGTSGYNEQFF. The CDR3 DNA follows: TGTGCCAGCAGCCAACTGGGGTTCGGGACTAGCGGATACAATGAGCAGTTCTTC.

This chain joins TRBV4-2 and TRBJ2-7, with 7 positions matching TRBD1. Germline CDR1 and CDR2: LGHNA and YNFKEQ. The CDR3 has 15 residues. Trimming removed 1 base from V and 2 bases from J; junction bases left unmatched: 5. The CDR3 reads CASSQGWQGAYEQYF. Here the CDR3 DNA reads TGTGCCAGCAGCCAAGGTTGGCAGGGGGCCTACGAGCAGTACTTC.